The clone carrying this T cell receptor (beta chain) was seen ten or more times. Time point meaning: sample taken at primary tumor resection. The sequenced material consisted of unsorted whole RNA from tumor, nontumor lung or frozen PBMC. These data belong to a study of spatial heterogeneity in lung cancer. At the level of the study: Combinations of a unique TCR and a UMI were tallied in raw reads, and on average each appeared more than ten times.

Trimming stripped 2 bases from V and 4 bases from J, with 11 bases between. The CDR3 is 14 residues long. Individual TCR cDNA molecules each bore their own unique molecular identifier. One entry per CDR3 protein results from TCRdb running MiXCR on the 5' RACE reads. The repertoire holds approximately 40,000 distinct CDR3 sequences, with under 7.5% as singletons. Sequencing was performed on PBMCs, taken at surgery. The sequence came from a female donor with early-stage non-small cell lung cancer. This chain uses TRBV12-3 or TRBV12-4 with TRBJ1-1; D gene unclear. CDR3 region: CASSLTRSATEAFF. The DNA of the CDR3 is TGTGCCAGCAGTTTAACAAGGTCAGCCACTGAAGCTTTCTTT.